This T cell receptor beta chain was identified in a study of blood T cell repertoires in COVID-19. Across the whole study: PBMCs, B-cell-depleted T cells, or T cells were the source of the cDNA or gDNA that made up the material.

Per the authors' pipeline: Cell counts per sample came from amplifying reference gene primers. Clones were read by immunoSEQ multiplex PCR, and TCRdb kept only the in-frame ones, dropping some. The V and J calls and the clone size are those of that table, but D and trimming were determined from the DNA. The table has under 15,000 clones, about four fifths seen once. Sequencing was carried out using peripheral blood. The TCR sequence derives from a man between 45 and 60 years old with active COVID-19.

In DNA form, the CDR3 reads TGTGCCAGTAGTATACCCGCGCATGGGGGCAAACTGTTTTTT. Translating it yields CASSIPAHGGKLFF. The V call is TRBV19, the J call TRBJ1-4; a weak D match, TRBD1 (6 bases). With 2 bases removed from V and 11 bases from J, the gap between germline ends came to 15 bases. Germline V gene lookup returns CDR1 LNHDA and CDR2 SQIVND (reference sequence). This CDR3 region has 14 residues.